The 10 T cell receptor beta chains listed next were all sequenced from one sample in a study of shared clonotypes between healthy human individuals. The assay was immunoSEQ multiplex PCR, and TCRdb's table has in-frame clones only and misses some. The sample holds around 510,000 clones, approximately 94% seen once. Sequencing input: naive CD4+ T cells sorted from blood. Noted subset: CD45RA+ positively selected. These receptors all come from a woman in her 30s in good health.

The CDR3 DNA sequence: TGCGCCAGCAGCCAAGATATAGCCTGGACTAGCGGAACAGATACGCAGTATTTT. It encodes CASSQDIAWTSGTDTQYF. The chain couples TRBV4-1 to TRBJ2-3; 10 nucleotides agree with TRBD2. The V and J ends lost 0 bases and 3 bases, in that order; junction bases with no gene match: 9. This CDR3 has 18 amino acids. The V gene's germline CDR1 is MGHRA and CDR2 YSYEKL.

This chain links TRBV27 with TRBJ2-1, with a tentative D call TRBD1 (6 bases). V dropped 3 bases and J dropped 9 bases, with 12 bases sitting between them. The germline CDR1 and CDR2 sequences are MNHEY and SMNVEV (reference sequence). The CDR3 runs to 13 residues. The CDR3 coding sequence is TGTGCCAGCAGTTTGGGCAGGGGTAGTGAGCAGTTCTTC. This codes for CASSLGRGSEQFF.

In nucleotides, the CDR3 is TGCGCCAGCAGTGAGGGGTCTAGCGGGCACACAGATACGCAGTATTTT. Its protein product is CASSEGSSGHTDTQYF. The gene calls are TRBV10-1 and TRBJ2-3; 8 nucleotides agree with TRBD2. The length of the CDR3 is 16 residues. V gave up 2 bases and J gave up 2 bases; unmatched junction bases: 6. CDR1 and CDR2 from the germline V gene are WNHNN and SYGVQD (reference sequence).

This chain uses TRBV5-1 with TRBJ2-2; a possible D gene is TRBD1 (5 bases). The CDR3 is 15 residues long. The V end was cut by 6 bases, the J end by 0 bases, with 12 bases between. Germline V gene sequence: CDR1 SGHRS, CDR2 YFSETQ. The CDR3 nucleotides read TGCGCCAGCACAGGGCCCACTACGAACACCGGGGAGCTGTTTTTT. Its protein product is CASTGPTTNTGELFF.

For the CDR3, the DNA is TGTGCCAGCGCCGGGACGGCGATCTACGAGCAGTACTTC. Its translation: CASAGTAIYEQYF. The chain carries TRBV28 and TRBJ2-5; D may be TRBD1 or TRBD2 (5 bases each). The DNA end lines up better with TRBJ2-7; the J call may be wrong. Germline CDR1 reads MDHEN; CDR2 reads SYDVKM. The length of the CDR3 is 13 residues.

The rearrangement uses TRBV6-6 and TRBJ2-5, with 9 bases matching TRBD2. The CDR3 has 14 residues. Germline V lookup: CDR1 MNHNY, CDR2 SVGAGI (reference sequence). J gave up 0 bases and V 7 bases, and 3 bases lay outside the gene matches. DNA of the CDR3: TGTGCCAGCAAGCCTAGCGGGAACCAAGAGACCCAGTACTTC. Protein product: CASKPSGNQETQYF.

The J gene is TRBJ2-3, the V gene TRBV5-1; no firm D call. Germline CDR1 and CDR2: SGHRS and YFSETQ. V lost 4 bases, J lost 0 bases, and 12 bases lay in between. The CDR3 runs 15 residues. CDR3 sequence reads: CASSPPSGSTDTQYF. The CDR3, as DNA: TGCGCCAGCAGCCCCCCCTCCGGAAGCACAGATACGCAGTATTTT.

The chain carries TRBV27 and TRBJ2-7; D is possibly TRBD1 or TRBD2 (5 bases each). Looked up from germline, CDR1 is MNHEY and CDR2 is SMNVEV (reference sequence). CDR3 length: 15 residues. Trimming pared 6 bases from V and 2 bases from J, leaving 17 bases between. The CDR3 sequence: CASSSARGGTYEQYF. CDR3 nucleotides: TGTGCCAGCAGCTCCGCTCGGGGCGGAACCTACGAGCAGTACTTC.

The chain is built from TRBV6-1 and TRBJ1-5, with D tentatively TRBD1 (5 bases). CDR1 is MNHNS and CDR2 is SASEGT in the germline V gene. Trimming stripped 4 bases from V and 3 bases from J, with 13 bases between. The CDR3 has 15 amino acids. CDR3 loop: CASSVGADYNQPQHF. DNA of the CDR3: TGTGCCAGCAGTGTTGGGGCGGATTACAATCAGCCCCAGCATTTT.

The V and J genes are TRBV19 and TRBJ1-2; D is unclear. Trimming pared 2 bases from V and 8 bases from J, leaving 12 bases between. The CDR3 spans 13 residues. Per the germline V gene, CDR1 is LNHDA and CDR2 is SQIVND (reference sequence). The DNA of the CDR3 is TGTGCCAGTAGTATATTGGAGTTTTGGGGCTACACCTTC. Protein product: CASSILEFWGYTF.